This T cell receptor (beta chain) was recovered during a study of blood T cell repertoires in COVID-19. CDR3 length: 14 residues. The germline gives CDR1 MNHEY, CDR2 SVGAGI. The V and J ends lost 5 bases and 4 bases, in that order; junction bases with no gene match: 6. Repertoires were generated with immunoSEQ multiplex PCR, while TCRdb's copy carries only in-frame clones and drops some. Of about 130,000 clones listed, around 86% were seen once; the top ten hold more than 20%. The sequenced material came from peripheral blood. The TCR sequence derives from a woman aged 80 or over with acute or convalescent COVID-19. This chain connects TRBV6-5 to TRBJ2-5; TRBD1 agrees at 8 bases. The CDR3 sequence is CASSLAGGSETQYF. CDR3 bases: TGTGCCAGCAGTCTAGCAGGGGGCTCAGAGACCCAGTACTTC.